The 10 T cell receptor beta chains presented below share a single source sample, sequenced in a study of blood T cell repertoires in COVID-19. Produced via immunoSEQ multiplex PCR; TCRdb's table is partial and in-frame only. The sample includes hundreds of thousands of clones, approximately 84% of them seen just once. Sequenced: PBMCs or T cells enriched from blood (not recorded which). These receptors all stem from a middle-aged woman with acute COVID-19.

The CDR3 sequence: CARSFRPGQDYNQPQHF. CDR3 bases: TGTGCCAGAAGCTTTAGGCCGGGACAGGACTACAATCAGCCCCAGCATTTT. This chain uses TRBV5-3 with TRBJ1-5, with TRBD1 matching 8 bases. TRBV5-3 belongs to the ORF category, with a function that is uncertain. The junction had 10 bases not matched to a gene; V was cut back by 2 bases and J by 3 bases. The CDR3 loop spans 17 amino acids.

V gene TRBV19 combines with J gene TRBJ1-1; D not certain. Germline lookup yields CDR1 LNHDA and CDR2 SQIVND (reference sequence). The CDR3 runs 13 residues. The V gene lost 4 bases and the J gene lost 9 bases, with 15 bases spanning the gap. The DNA for the CDR3 is TGTGCCAGTAGTACCCAGACAAGTTCTAAAGCTTTCTTT. Its protein product is CASSTQTSSKAFF.

The rearrangement links TRBV19 to TRBJ1-1; 8 bases match TRBD1. The germline gives CDR1 LNHDA, CDR2 SQIVND (reference sequence). This CDR3 is built from 12 residues. V lost 9 bases and J lost 10; bases outside the gene matches: 10. The CDR3 reads CASRDQTGVAFF. The CDR3, as DNA: TGTGCCAGCAGGGACCAGACAGGGGTAGCTTTCTTT.

This clone was counted only a few times. The chain joins TRBV10-3 to TRBJ2-7, with 8 bases aligning to TRBD1. The CDR3 runs to 16 residues. Unmatched junction bases numbered 11, after V lost 3 bases and J lost 4 bases. Germline V gene data show CDR1 as ENHRY and CDR2 as SYGVKD. The CDR3: CAISDSRGQALYEQYF. CDR3 nucleotides: TGTGCCATCAGTGACAGTCGGGGACAGGCCCTTTACGAGCAGTACTTC.

The chain is built from TRBV5-1 and TRBJ2-1, with 8 bases identical to TRBD2. J gave up 10 bases and V 1 base, and 10 bases lay outside the gene matches. CDR3 length equals 15 residues. CDR1 is SGHRS, CDR2 YFSETQ, per germline. CDR3 sequence (DNA): TGCGCCAGCAGCTTGTGGTCTGAGCGGGGGAGGGAGCAGTTCTTC. Protein product: CASSLWSERGREQFF.

The V call is TRBV2, the J call TRBJ2-3; D is uncertain. This CDR3 has 17 amino acids. CDR1 is SNHLY, CDR2 FYNNEI, per germline. V gave up 1 base and J gave up 4 bases, with 18 bases separating them. The CDR3 sequence is CASSEERVGLISDTQYF. CDR3 DNA sequence: TGTGCCAGCAGTGAAGAACGGGTAGGCTTGATTTCAGATACGCAGTATTTT.

The chain links TRBV5-1 to TRBJ2-7; 7 nucleotides line up with TRBD1. The germline CDR1 and CDR2 sequences are SGHRS and YFSETQ. This CDR3 region has 15 residues. V trimming: 0 bases; J trimming: 6 bases; junction bases outside the gene matches: 9. CDR3 sequence: CASSLAAGGQGEQYF. For the CDR3, the DNA is TGCGCCAGCAGCTTGGCCGCAGGGGGTCAAGGCGAGCAGTACTTC.

The chain combines TRBV19 with TRBJ2-7; D might be TRBD2 (6 bases). The ends were cut back, 0 bases at V and 0 bases at J, with 6 bases in the middle. CDR1 and CDR2 (germline): LNHDA, SQIVND (reference sequence). The CDR3 length is 14 residues. The CDR3 sequence is CASSIERGSYEQYF. The CDR3 coding sequence is TGTGCCAGTAGTATAGAGCGGGGCTCCTACGAGCAGTACTTC.

The V and J genes are TRBV7-8 and TRBJ2-1, with 11 bases matching TRBD1. The junction had 6 bases not matched to a gene; V was cut back by 5 bases and J by 9 bases. This CDR3 region has 14 residues. Per germline, CDR1 SGHVS and CDR2 FQNEAQ. The CDR3 bases are TGTGCCAGCAGCGTGGACAGGGGGCTTGGTGAGCAGTTCTTC. This encodes CASSVDRGLGEQFF.

V usage is TRBV21-1 and J usage is TRBJ2-3; TRBD1 is the table's D call, not checked against the DNA. TRBV21-1 is tagged as a pseudogene. CDR3 length: 16 residues. The CDR3, as DNA: TGTGCCAGCAGACCCGTCGGGGACAGGGTAGGAGATACGCAGTATTTT. Its translation: CASRPVGDRVGDTQYF.